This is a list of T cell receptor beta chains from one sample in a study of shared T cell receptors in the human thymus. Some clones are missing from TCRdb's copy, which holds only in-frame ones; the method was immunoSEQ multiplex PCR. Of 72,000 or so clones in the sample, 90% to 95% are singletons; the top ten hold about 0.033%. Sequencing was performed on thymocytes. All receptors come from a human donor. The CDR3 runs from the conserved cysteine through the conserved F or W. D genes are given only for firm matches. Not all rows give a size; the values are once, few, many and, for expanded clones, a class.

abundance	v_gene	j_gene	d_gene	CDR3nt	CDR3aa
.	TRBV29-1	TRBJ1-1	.	TGCAGGGACCGGGGAGGGACACCGAACACTGAAGCTTTCTTT	CRDRGGTPNTEAFF
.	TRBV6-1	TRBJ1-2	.	TGTGCCAGCAGTATAGGACGTCCTGAGCACTATGGCTACACCTTC	CASSIGRPEHYGYTF
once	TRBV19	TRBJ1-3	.	TGTGCCAGTAGTGATTCAAAAGAGGCAGGGACCTTCTCTGGAAACACCATATATTTT	CASSDSKEAGTFSGNTIYF
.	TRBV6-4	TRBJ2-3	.	TGTGCCAGCAGTGACTCGAGGGGGGGCCGGGATACGCAGTATTTT	CASSDSRGGRDTQYF
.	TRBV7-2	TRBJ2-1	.	TGTGCCAGCAGCTTAGGACAGTTCCCTTACAATGAGCAGTTCTTC	CASSLGQFPYNEQFF
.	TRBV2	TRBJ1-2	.	TGTGCCAGCAAAAGCTACCGAACAACACTCGGTAATGGCTACACCTTC	CASKSYRTTLGNGYTF
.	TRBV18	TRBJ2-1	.	TGTGCCAGCTCACCCCGCCCCCAGCCACTAAAATGTGAGCAGTTCTTC	CASSPRPQPLKCEQFF
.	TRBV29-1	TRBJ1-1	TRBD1	TGCAGCGTTGCGTGGGGGAGGGGGCATCGGAAGGCTTTCTTT	CSVAWGRGHRKAFF
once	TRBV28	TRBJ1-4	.	TGTGCCAGCACCTTAAATAGGGGAGCAACTAATGAAAAACTGTTTTTT	CASTLNRGATNEKLFF
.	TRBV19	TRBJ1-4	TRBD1	TGTGCCAGTAGTCCGAAGACAGGGTTTAATGAAAAACTGTTTTTT	CASSPKTGFNEKLFF
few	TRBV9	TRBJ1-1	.	TGTGCCAGCAGCGTAGGTCCGGGGGCGGACACTGAAGCTTTCTTT	CASSVGPGADTEAFF
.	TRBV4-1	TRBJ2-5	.	TGCGCCAGCAGCCAAGAACGGGGCACCTCGAGAGGAGAGACCCAGTACTTC	CASSQERGTSRGETQYF
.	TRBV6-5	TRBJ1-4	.	TGTGCCAGCAGTTTCGGACGTCAGGGGGAAAAACTGTTTTTT	CASSFGRQGEKLFF
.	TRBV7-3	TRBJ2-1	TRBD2	TGTGCCAGCAGCCCCATTCGGGGGGGTCTTTACAATGAGCAGTTCTTC	CASSPIRGGLYNEQFF
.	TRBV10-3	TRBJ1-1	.	TGTGCCATCATTGTTGGCACGGAAGCTTTCTTT	CAIIVGTEAFF
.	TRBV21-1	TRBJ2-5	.	TGTGCCAGCAGAGAGACCCAGTACTTC	CASRETQYF
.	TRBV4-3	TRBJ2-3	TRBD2	TGCGCCAGCAGCCAAACCCAGCGGGGGTCCGTTACGCAGTATTTT	CASSQTQRGSVTQYF
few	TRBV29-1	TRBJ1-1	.	TGCAGCGTTGGGGGGTGCGGGACTGAAGCTTTCTTT	CSVGGCGTEAFF
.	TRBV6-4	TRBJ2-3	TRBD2	TGTGCCAGCAGTGACGCTTCGGGAGGGACAGATACGCAGTATTTT	CASSDASGGTDTQYF
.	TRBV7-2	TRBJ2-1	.	TGTGCCAGCAGCTTAACCCCAGGGGGGTACGGCAATGAGCAGTTCTTC	CASSLTPGGYGNEQFF
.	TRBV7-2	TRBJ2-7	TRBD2	TGTGCCAGCAGCTTTGCTAGCGGGCCCTACCCCTACGAGCAGTACTTC	CASSFASGPYPYEQYF
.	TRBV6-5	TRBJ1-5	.	TGTGCCAGCAGGCCGACAGGAAATAGCAATCAGCCCCAGCATTTT	CASRPTGNSNQPQHF
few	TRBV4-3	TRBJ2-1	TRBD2	TGCGCCAGCAGCCAGCGGGGGGCCTACGTTCGACCATGTTGCAATGAGCAGTTCTTC	CASSQRGAYVRPCCNEQFF
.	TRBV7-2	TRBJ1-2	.	TGTGCCAGCAGCTTAATGGACCACTATGGCTACACCTTC	CASSLMDHYGYTF
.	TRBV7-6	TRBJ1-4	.	TGTGCCAGCAGCTTAGAACCAGCCCGCCCGCCCCGGAACAGGGAGGATGAAAAACTGTTTTTT	CASSLEPARPPRNREDEKLFF
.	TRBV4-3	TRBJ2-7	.	TGCGCCAGCAGCCAAACCTTAGGGTTAACCTGGGGTAAGCAGTACTTC	CASSQTLGLTWGKQYF
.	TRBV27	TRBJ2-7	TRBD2	TGTGCCAGCAGTTTATCCGGGGGGGACATCTACGAGCAGTACTTC	CASSLSGGDIYEQYF